The 11 T cell receptor beta chains presented below share a single source sample, sequenced in a study of T cell responses to AZD1222 COVID-19 vaccine. Clones were read by immunoSEQ multiplex PCR, and TCRdb kept only the in-frame ones, dropping some. Of 130,000 or so clones listed, 93% are singletons. The material was peripheral blood, obtained on day 0 of AZD1222 vaccination. Source of these receptors: an adult in good health.

The V and J genes are TRBV30 and TRBJ1-4, with 7 bases identical to TRBD1. The germline gives CDR1 GTSNPN, CDR2 SVGIG (reference sequence). The CDR3 is 13 amino acids. Germline trimming cut 0 bases from V and 8 bases from J; bases unmatched to any gene: 3. This CDR3 is CAWSVQGEEKLFF. CDR3 DNA sequence: TGTGCCTGGAGTGTTCAGGGGGAGGAAAAACTGTTTTTT.

V and J are TRBV11-2 and TRBJ2-2; D call uncertain. Trimming shortened V by 4 bases and J by 0 bases, and 9 bases separated the two germline ends. This CDR3 spans 15 amino acids. The V gene's germline CDR1 is SGHAT and CDR2 FQNNGV. The CDR3 region is CASSSSYANTGELFF. In DNA, the CDR3 is TGTGCCAGCAGCTCGAGTTACGCGAACACCGGGGAGCTGTTTTTT. The full variable domain, completed using reference TRBV11-2 and TRBJ2-2, is EAGVAQSPRYKIIEKRQSVAFWCNPISGHATLYWYQQILGQGPKLLIQFQNNGVVDDSQLPKDRFSAERLKGVDSTLKIQPAKLEDSAVYLCASSSSYANTGELFFGEGSRLTVL.

The rearrangement links TRBV11-3 to TRBJ2-1; maybe TRBD1 (5 bases). This CDR3 is built from 12 residues. CDR1 SGHNT and CDR2 YENEEA come from the germline V gene. The ends were cut back, 5 bases at V and 8 bases at J, with 10 bases in the middle. In DNA, the CDR3 is TGTGCCAGCAGCAAAGGGGTGGATGAGCAGTTCTTC. Its protein is CASSKGVDEQFF.

In its sample, this clone was seen once. The chain links TRBV19 to TRBJ2-2; D is uncertain. V was clipped by 3 bases and J by 5 bases, with 13 bases between them. The CDR3 runs 15 residues. CDR1 LNHDA and CDR2 SQIVND come from the germline V gene (reference sequence). The CDR3: CASSIGRTLTGELFF. The CDR3, as DNA: TGTGCCAGTAGTATTGGTCGGACCCTGACCGGGGAGCTGTTTTTT.

CDR3 nucleotide sequence: TGTGCCAGCAGCCAAGATCATATCGGGAGGGCCTACGAGCAGTACTTC. Amino acid sequence: CASSQDHIGRAYEQYF. The gene calls are TRBV4-2 and TRBJ2-7; 8 bases are a match to TRBD2. V lost 0 bases and J lost 2; bases outside the gene matches: 6. Germline lookup yields CDR1 LGHNA and CDR2 YNFKEQ. The CDR3 consists of 16 residues.

The V gene is TRBV20-1, the J gene TRBJ1-1; D unclear. This CDR3 comprises 13 residues. Trimming cost V 3 bases and J 1 base, with 9 bases left between them. The germline V gene has CDR1 DFQATT and CDR2 SNEGSKA (reference sequence). The CDR3 DNA reads TGCAGTGCTAGTCTCGGTCCGAACACTGAAGCTTTCTTT. This translates into CSASLGPNTEAFF.

In this sample, this clone turned up once. This chain joins TRBV6-6 and TRBJ1-2; TRBD1 is a possible D gene (5 bases). Germline values: CDR1 MNHNY, CDR2 SVGAGI (reference sequence). Trimming stripped 5 bases from V and 6 bases from J, with 16 bases between. The CDR3 loop spans 14 amino acids. The CDR3 bases are TGTGCCAGCAGTCGACCCGGGACGGAAAATGGCTACACCTTC. Translation: CASSRPGTENGYTF.

The chain is built from TRBV18 and TRBJ2-1; 10 nucleotides match TRBD2. V lost 3 bases and J lost 3; bases outside the gene matches: 2. Germline lookup yields CDR1 KGHSH and CDR2 LQKENI. There are 15 residues in the CDR3. The DNA of the CDR3 is TGTGCCAGCTCACCTGGACTAGCGGACTACAATGAGCAGTTCTTC. It specifies CASSPGLADYNEQFF.

In this sample, this clone turned up once. This rearrangement joins TRBV9 to TRBJ2-3, with D possibly being TRBD2 (6 bases). The ends were cut back, 0 bases at V and 4 bases at J, with 21 bases in the middle. The V gene's germline CDR1 is SGDLS and CDR2 YYNGEE. The length of the CDR3 is 18 residues. The CDR3 DNA reads as TGTGCCAGCAGCGTAGATCCCCGGCCGGCGGGAACCTCAGATACGCAGTATTTT. Amino acid sequence: CASSVDPRPAGTSDTQYF.

This chain connects TRBV25-1 to TRBJ1-1, with D possibly matching TRBD1 (5 bases). Germline loops: CDR1 MGHDK, CDR2 SYGVNS. The CDR3 covers 12 residues. The V end lost 6 bases, the J end lost 5 bases, and 10 bases lay between the germline ends. This chain's CDR3 is CASRIRGTEAFF. The DNA of the CDR3 is TGTGCCAGCAGGATCCGGGGGACTGAAGCTTTCTTT.

The chain links TRBV12-5 to TRBJ2-3; maybe TRBD1 (6 bases). There are 19 residues in the CDR3. V was clipped by 3 bases and J by 4 bases, with 26 bases between them. In germline, CDR1 is LGHNT, CDR2 FRNRAP. In nucleotides, the CDR3 is TGTGCTAGTGGTTTTCTCAATTCTCTTCGACAGGTGAAGCCAGATACGCAGTATTTT. It codes for CASGFLNSLRQVKPDTQYF.